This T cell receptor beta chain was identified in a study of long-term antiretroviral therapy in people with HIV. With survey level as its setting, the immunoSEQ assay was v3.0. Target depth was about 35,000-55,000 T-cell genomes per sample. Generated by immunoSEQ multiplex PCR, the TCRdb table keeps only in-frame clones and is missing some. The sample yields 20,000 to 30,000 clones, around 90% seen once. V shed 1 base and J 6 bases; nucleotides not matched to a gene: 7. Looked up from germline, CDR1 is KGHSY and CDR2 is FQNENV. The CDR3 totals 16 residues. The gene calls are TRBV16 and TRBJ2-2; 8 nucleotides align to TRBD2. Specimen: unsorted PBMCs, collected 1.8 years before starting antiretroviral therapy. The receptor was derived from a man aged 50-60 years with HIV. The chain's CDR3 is CASSQWSSGKAGELFF. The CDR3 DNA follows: TGTGCCAGCAGCCAATGGAGTAGCGGGAAGGCCGGGGAGCTGTTTTTT.